This passage covers 12 T cell receptor beta chains from one sample sequenced in a study of T cell responses to AZD1222 COVID-19 vaccine. Sequencing was performed with immunoSEQ multiplex PCR; in TCRdb, only in-frame clones are kept and a portion is missing. The sample lists approximately 110,000 clones; around 90% were seen once. This specimen consisted of peripheral blood, obtained on day 0 of AZD1222 vaccination. The receptors stem from an adult in good health.

The rearrangement joins TRBV11-2 to TRBJ2-7; TRBD2 matches 8 bases. V lost 1 base to trimming and J lost 3 bases; unmatched junction nucleotides: 5. The CDR3 sequence is 15 residues long. Germline CDR1 is SGHAT and CDR2 is FQNNGV. CDR3 in amino acids: CASSLGTSLIYEQYF. The CDR3 nucleotides are TGTGCCAGCAGCTTAGGGACTAGCTTGATCTACGAGCAGTACTTC.

V usage is TRBV29-1 and J usage is TRBJ2-3, with TRBD2 as a possible D gene (5 bases). The ends were cut back, 3 bases at V and 4 bases at J, with 17 bases in the middle. The CDR3 loop spans 15 amino acids. CDR1 and CDR2 (germline): SQVTM, ANQGSEA. CDR3 protein: CSVEVAGGTADTQYF. CDR3 bases: TGCAGCGTTGAGGTGGCGGGCGGTACTGCAGATACGCAGTATTTT.

This clone was counted a single time. The chain joins TRBV21-1 to TRBJ2-7. TRBV21-1 is a known pseudogene. This CDR3 spans 12 amino acids. The CDR3: CASSIDRYEQYF. The CDR3 nucleotides are TGTGCCAGCAGCATTGATAGGTACGAGCAGTACTTC.

The rearrangement links TRBV18 to TRBJ2-1; 11 bases line up with TRBD1. V dropped 5 bases and J dropped 5; count of bases not matched to a gene: 8. The CDR3 extends over 16 amino acids. Germline V lookup: CDR1 KGHSH, CDR2 LQKENI. The CDR3 sequence: CASSTRTGGRDNEQFF. CDR3 DNA sequence: TGTGCCAGCTCAACCCGGACAGGGGGCAGGGACAATGAGCAGTTCTTC.

This chain links TRBV9 with TRBJ2-7; a possible D gene is TRBD2 (6 bases). Trimming shortened V by 3 bases and J by 2 bases, and 12 bases separated the two germline ends. The CDR3 runs to 14 residues. CDR1 is SGDLS, CDR2 YYNGEE, per germline. CDR3 in DNA: TGTGCCAGCAGCGCGCGGACGGGGGCCTACGAGCAGTACTTC. Protein sequence: CASSARTGAYEQYF.

The V and J genes are TRBV30 and TRBJ2-7; 9 bases are a match to TRBD1. This CDR3 has 15 amino acids. With V trimmed by 1 base and J by 3 bases, 7 bases remained unmatched. The germline gives CDR1 GTSNPN, CDR2 SVGIG (reference sequence). CDR3 protein: CAWSDTGQGFYEQYF. CDR3 coding DNA: TGTGCCTGGAGTGACACGGGACAGGGCTTCTACGAGCAGTACTTC.

This clone has a single count. J is TRBJ2-1 and V is TRBV11-2, with unresolved D. Looked up from germline, CDR1 is SGHAT and CDR2 is FQNNGV. CDR3 length equals 11 residues. Deletions cut 8 bases from V and 10 bases from J, with 12 bases between. In DNA form, the CDR3 reads TGTGCCAGCGGACCCGGTTTGGAGCAGTTCTTC. Its protein product is CASGPGLEQFF.

The CDR3 DNA is TGTGCCAGCAGTTCCACCGTACAGGGGGCGGGTGAAAAACTGTTTTTT. The encoded protein is CASSSTVQGAGEKLFF. The chain employs TRBV28 and TRBJ1-4; 9 nucleotides line up with TRBD1. Trimming took 4 bases from V and 7 from J; bases not matched to a gene: 10. The CDR3 is made up of 16 amino acids. Germline loops: CDR1 MDHEN, CDR2 SYDVKM.

This clone turned up a few times. DNA of the CDR3: TGTGCCTGGAACGGGCCTTGGAGTGAAGCTTTCTTT. Translation gives CAWNGPWSEAFF. The chain links TRBV30 to TRBJ1-1; D uncertain. CDR1 and CDR2 (germline): GTSNPN, SVGIG (reference sequence). The CDR3 sequence is 12 residues long. V lost 4 bases and J lost 7, with 13 bases in between.

The chain recombines TRBV2 with TRBJ1-3; a possible D gene is TRBD1 (5 bases). Between the trimmed V and J ends, which lost 6 bases and 8 bases, there was a span of 8 bases. CDR1 is SNHLY, CDR2 FYNNEI, per germline. This CDR3 is 11 amino acids long. The CDR3 DNA reads TGTGCCAGCAGGGGGGAATACACCATATATTTT. It specifies CASRGEYTIYF.

The chain links TRBV24-1 to TRBJ1-3; 9 positions agree with TRBD1. The junction had 2 bases not matched to a gene; V was cut back by 3 bases and J by 0 bases. The CDR3 has 16 residues. In germline, CDR1 is KGHDR, CDR2 SFDVKD. The DNA of the CDR3 is TGTGCCACCAGTGATGGGGACAGGGCCTCTGGAAACACCATATATTTT. It is translated as CATSDGDRASGNTIYF.

V is TRBV6-5 and J is TRBJ2-1; D is unresolved. V was trimmed by 6 bases and J by 12 bases, leaving 15 bases between them. CDR1 is MNHEY, CDR2 SVGAGI, per germline. The CDR3 covers 12 residues. The CDR3 region is CASRTSNGPQFF. CDR3 nucleotide sequence: TGTGCCAGCAGAACATCGAACGGGCCGCAGTTCTTC.